This T cell receptor (beta chain) was profiled in a study of blood T cells in healthy people across ages. The CDR3 has 18 residues. Looked up from germline, CDR1 is SGHTA and CDR2 is FQGTGA. Trimming took 3 bases from V and 0 from J; bases not matched to a gene: 10. It was with a sample-barcoded 5' primer and a J-beta primer mix that a second PCR of roughly 7 to 11 cycles was run. MiXCR, applied by TCRdb to the 5' RACE reads, yields one record per CDR3 protein. The sample comprises about 930,000 distinct CDR3 sequences, 25% to 35% of which are singletons, and roughly 10% rests with the top ten. This clonotype occurred many times. The study recruited healthy Caucasian donors from Russia who were aged about 6 to 90. The authors extracted at least 6 micrograms of total RNA per sample. These data are also associated with another study on T cells of mothers and their children. That study adds: Clones that were microchimeric and persistent were not detected among T cells.

The sample was blood. This clonotype was sampled from a woman aged 40 to 50 in good health. The chain recombines TRBV7-3 with TRBJ2-1, with TRBD1 matching over 8 bases. The CDR3 region is CASSLLDRGQSSYNEQFF. CDR3 coding DNA: TGTGCCAGCAGCTTGCTAGACAGGGGCCAGAGCTCCTACAATGAGCAGTTCTTC.